This TCR beta chain is from a study of cytomegalovirus exposure and HLA in healthy donors. As for the study in general: Later, an analysis reported that the approximately 120 validation repertoires had used the same platform as the approximately 670 first-cohort repertoires.

About this clone itself: Its antigen is not known.

Study conclusions and caveats: It was confirmed in vitro that three of the CMV-associated chains were specific for CMV antigens.

The repertoire was sequenced with immunoSEQ multiplex PCR; TCRdb's copy has only in-frame clones and lacks some. The profile shows 95,000 to 150,000 clones, approximately 89% of them singletons. This clonotype was obtained from a woman aged 18-29 years in good health and CMV-seronegative. Source material: PBMCs.

CDR3 coding DNA: TGTGCCAGCAGCTTAGACGACTACAACCCCTACGAGCAGTACTTC. Translating it yields CASSLDDYNPYEQYF. V is TRBV7-9 and J is TRBJ2-7, with TRBD2 as a possible D gene (5 bases). V was pared by 1 base and J by 2 bases, with 12 bases between. Per the germline V gene, CDR1 is SEHNR and CDR2 is FQNEAQ (reference sequence). The CDR3 spans 15 residues.